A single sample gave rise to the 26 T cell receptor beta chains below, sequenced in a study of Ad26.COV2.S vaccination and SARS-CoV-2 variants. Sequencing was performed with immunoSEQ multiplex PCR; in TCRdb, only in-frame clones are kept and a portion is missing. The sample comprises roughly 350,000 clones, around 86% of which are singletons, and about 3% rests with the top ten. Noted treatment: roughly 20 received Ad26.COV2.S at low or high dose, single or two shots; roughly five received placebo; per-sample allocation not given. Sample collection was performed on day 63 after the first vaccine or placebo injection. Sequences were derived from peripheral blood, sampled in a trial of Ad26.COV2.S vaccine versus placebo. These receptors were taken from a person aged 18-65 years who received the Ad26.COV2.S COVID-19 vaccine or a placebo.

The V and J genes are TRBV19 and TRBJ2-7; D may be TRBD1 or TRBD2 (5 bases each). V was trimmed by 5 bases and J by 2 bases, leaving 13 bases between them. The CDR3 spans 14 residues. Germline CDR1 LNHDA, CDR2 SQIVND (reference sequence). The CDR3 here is CASSGGTGTYEQYF. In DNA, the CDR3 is TGTGCCAGTAGTGGGGGAACAGGAACCTACGAGCAGTACTTC. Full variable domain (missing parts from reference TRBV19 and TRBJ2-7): DGGITQSPKYLFRKEGQNVTLSCEQNLNHDAMYWYRQDPGQGLRLIYYSQIVNDFQKGDIAEGYSVSREKKESFPLTVTSAQKNPTAFYLCASSGGTGTYEQYFGPGTRLTVT.

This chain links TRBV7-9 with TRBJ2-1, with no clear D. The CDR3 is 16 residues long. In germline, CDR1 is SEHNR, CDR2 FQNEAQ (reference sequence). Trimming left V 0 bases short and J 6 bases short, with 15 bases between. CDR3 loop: CASSLALGEVLNEQFF. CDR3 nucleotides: TGTGCCAGCAGCTTAGCATTGGGCGAGGTTCTCAATGAGCAGTTCTTC.

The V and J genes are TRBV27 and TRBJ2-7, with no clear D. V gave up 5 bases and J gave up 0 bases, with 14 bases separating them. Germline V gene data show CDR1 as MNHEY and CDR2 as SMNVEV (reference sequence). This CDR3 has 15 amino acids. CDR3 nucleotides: TGTGCCAGCAGTCGAGTCGCCCTATCCTCCTACGAGCAGTACTTC. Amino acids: CASSRVALSSYEQYF.

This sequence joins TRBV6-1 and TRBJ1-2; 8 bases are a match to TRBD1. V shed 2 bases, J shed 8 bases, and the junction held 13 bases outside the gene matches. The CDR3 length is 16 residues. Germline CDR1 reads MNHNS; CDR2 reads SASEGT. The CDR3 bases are TGTGCCAGCAGTGAAAGTCTAGGGCAGGGGGCAGGAGGCTACACCTTC. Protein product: CASSESLGQGAGGYTF.

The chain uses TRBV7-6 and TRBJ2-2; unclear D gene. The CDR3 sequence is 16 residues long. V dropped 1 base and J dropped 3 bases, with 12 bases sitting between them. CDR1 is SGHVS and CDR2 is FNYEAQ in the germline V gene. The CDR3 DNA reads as TGTGCCAGCAGCTTAGAGGTCCATGATTACACCGGGGAGCTGTTTTTT. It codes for CASSLEVHDYTGELFF.

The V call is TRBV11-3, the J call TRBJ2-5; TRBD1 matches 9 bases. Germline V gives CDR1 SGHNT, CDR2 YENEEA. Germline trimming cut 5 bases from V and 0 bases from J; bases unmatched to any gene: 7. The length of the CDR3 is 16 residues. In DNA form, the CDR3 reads TGTGCCAGCAGCCCCGGACAGGGGACTCACCAAGAGACCCAGTACTTC. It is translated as CASSPGQGTHQETQYF.

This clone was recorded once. In nucleotides, the CDR3 is TGCGCCAGCAGCCAACAAAGTACAGGGTCTCGCACCATATATTTT. Protein sequence: CASSQQSTGSRTIYF. The chain uses TRBV4-3 and TRBJ1-3; D may be TRBD1 (6 bases). Germline V gene data show CDR1 as LGHNA and CDR2 as YSLEER. The V gene lost 2 bases and the J gene lost 9 bases, with 17 bases spanning the gap. The CDR3 has 15 amino acids.

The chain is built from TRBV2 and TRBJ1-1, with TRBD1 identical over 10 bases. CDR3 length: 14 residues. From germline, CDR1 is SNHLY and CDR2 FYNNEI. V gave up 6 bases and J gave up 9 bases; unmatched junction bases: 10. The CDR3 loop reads CASRIGTGERKAFF. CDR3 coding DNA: TGTGCCAGCAGAATAGGGACAGGGGAACGGAAAGCTTTCTTT.

CDR3 sequence: CASSSGVGEQFF. The CDR3 nucleotides are TGTGCCAGCAGCTCCGGGGTGGGTGAGCAGTTCTTC. The chain joins TRBV7-2 to TRBJ2-1; a weak D match, TRBD2 (5 bases). This CDR3 has 12 residues. V was shortened by 4 bases and J by 9 bases, with 10 bases between the two germline ends. Germline CDR1 and CDR2: SGHTA and FQGNSA.

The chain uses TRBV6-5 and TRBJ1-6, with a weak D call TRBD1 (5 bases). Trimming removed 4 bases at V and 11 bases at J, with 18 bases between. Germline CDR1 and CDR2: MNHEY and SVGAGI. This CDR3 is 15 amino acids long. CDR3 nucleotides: TGTGCCAGCAGTTGGGGGGTAAGAAGAGAGGCACCCCTCCACTTT. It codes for CASSWGVRREAPLHF.

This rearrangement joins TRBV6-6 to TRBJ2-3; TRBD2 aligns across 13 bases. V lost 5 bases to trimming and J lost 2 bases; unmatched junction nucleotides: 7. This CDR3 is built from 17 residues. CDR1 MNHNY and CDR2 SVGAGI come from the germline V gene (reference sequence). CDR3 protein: CASSPPGTSGITDTQYF. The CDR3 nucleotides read TGTGCCAGCAGTCCACCCGGGACTAGCGGGATCACAGATACGCAGTATTTT.

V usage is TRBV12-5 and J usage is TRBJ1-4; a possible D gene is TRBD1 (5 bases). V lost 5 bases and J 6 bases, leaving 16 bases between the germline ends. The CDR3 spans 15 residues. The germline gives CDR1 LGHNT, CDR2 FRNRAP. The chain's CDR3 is CASGPAPGPYEKLFF. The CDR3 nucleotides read TGTGCTAGTGGTCCCGCCCCGGGACCATATGAAAAACTGTTTTTT.

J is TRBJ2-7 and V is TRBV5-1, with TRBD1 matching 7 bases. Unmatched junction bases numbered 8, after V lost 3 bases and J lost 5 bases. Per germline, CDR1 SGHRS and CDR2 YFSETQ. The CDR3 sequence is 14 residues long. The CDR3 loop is CASSSAQGLDEQYF. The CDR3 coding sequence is TGCGCCAGCAGCTCGGCACAGGGGTTAGACGAGCAGTACTTC. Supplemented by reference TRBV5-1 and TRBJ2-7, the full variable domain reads KAGVTQTPRYLIKTRGQQVTLSCSPISGHRSVSWYQQTPGQGLQFLFEYFSETQRNKGNFPGRFSGRQFSNSRSEMNVSTLELGDSALYLCASSSAQGLDEQYFGPGTRLTVT.

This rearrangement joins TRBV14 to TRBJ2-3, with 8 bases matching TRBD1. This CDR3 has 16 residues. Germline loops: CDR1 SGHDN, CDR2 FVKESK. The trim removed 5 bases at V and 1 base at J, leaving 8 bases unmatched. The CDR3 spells CASSVQPGQGTDTQYF. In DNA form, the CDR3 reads TGTGCCAGCAGCGTTCAACCGGGACAGGGCACAGATACGCAGTATTTT.

The chain's CDR3 is CASSEALFTSAADGYTF. CDR3 coding DNA: TGTGCCAGCAGTGAAGCGCTATTTACTTCGGCAGCAGATGGCTACACCTTC. This chain links TRBV6-1 with TRBJ1-2; no firm D call. CDR1 MNHNS and CDR2 SASEGT come from the germline V gene. The length of the CDR3 is 17 residues. Trimming pared 0 bases from V and 6 bases from J, leaving 20 bases between.

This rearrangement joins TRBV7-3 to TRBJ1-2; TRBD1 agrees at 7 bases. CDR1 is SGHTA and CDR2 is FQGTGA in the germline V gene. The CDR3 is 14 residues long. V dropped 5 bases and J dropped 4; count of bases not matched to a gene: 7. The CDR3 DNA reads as TGTGCCAGCAGCCCCAAGGGACAGAGCTATGGCTACACCTTC. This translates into CASSPKGQSYGYTF.

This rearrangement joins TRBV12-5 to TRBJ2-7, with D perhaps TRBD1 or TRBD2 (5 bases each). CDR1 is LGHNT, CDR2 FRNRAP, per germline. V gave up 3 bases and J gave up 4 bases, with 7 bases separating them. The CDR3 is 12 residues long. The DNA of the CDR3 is TGTGCTAGTGGTTTCGAGGGGTACGAGCAGTACTTC. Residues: CASGFEGYEQYF.

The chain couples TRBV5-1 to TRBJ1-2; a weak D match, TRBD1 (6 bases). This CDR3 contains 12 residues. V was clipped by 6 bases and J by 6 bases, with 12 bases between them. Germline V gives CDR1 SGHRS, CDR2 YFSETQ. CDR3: CASTLTGNGYTF. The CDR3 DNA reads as TGCGCCAGCACATTAACAGGGAATGGCTACACCTTC. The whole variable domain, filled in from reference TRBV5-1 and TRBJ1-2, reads KAGVTQTPRYLIKTRGQQVTLSCSPISGHRSVSWYQQTPGQGLQFLFEYFSETQRNKGNFPGRFSGRQFSNSRSEMNVSTLELGDSALYLCASTLTGNGYTFGSGTRLTVV.

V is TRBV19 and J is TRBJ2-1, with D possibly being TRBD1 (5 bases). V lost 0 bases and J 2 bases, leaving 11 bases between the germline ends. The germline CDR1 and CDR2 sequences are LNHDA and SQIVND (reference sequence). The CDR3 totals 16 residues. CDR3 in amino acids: CASSIDGQGPYNEQFF. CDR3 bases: TGTGCCAGTAGTATAGACGGGCAGGGTCCCTACAATGAGCAGTTCTTC.

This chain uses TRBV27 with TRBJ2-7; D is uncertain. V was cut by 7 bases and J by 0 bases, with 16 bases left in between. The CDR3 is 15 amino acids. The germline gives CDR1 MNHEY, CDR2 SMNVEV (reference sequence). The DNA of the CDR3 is TGTGCCAGCACCCCGGGCGGCAAAAACTCCTACGAGCAGTACTTC. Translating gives CASTPGGKNSYEQYF.

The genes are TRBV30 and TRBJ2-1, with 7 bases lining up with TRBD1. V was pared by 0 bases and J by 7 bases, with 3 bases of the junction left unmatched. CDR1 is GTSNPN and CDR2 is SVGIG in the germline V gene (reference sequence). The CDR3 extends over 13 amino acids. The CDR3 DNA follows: TGTGCCTGGAGTGTCCTCAGGGGGAATGAGCAGTTCTTC. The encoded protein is CAWSVLRGNEQFF.

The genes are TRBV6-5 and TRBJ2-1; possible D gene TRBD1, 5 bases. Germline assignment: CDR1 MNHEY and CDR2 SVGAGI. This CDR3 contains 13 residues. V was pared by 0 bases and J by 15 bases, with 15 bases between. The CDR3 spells CASSYSSGRGTFF. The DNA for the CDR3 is TGTGCCAGCAGTTACTCGAGTGGAAGGGGAACGTTCTTC.

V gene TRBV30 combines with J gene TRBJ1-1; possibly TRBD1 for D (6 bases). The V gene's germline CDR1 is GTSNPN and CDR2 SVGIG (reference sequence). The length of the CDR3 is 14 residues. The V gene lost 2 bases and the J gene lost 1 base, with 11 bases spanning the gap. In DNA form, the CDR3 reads TGTGCCTGGAGTCTCGACAGGACGAACACTGAAGCTTTCTTT. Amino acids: CAWSLDRTNTEAFF.

The CDR3 region has the DNA TGTGCCAGCAGCCAAGAACTCGGGGAGCTGTTTTTT. It is translated as CASSQELGELFF. This chain joins TRBV4-2 and TRBJ2-2; D unclear. The CDR3 spans 12 residues. CDR1 and CDR2 from the germline V gene are LGHNA and YNFKEQ. With 0 bases removed from V and 7 bases from J, the gap between germline ends came to 3 bases.

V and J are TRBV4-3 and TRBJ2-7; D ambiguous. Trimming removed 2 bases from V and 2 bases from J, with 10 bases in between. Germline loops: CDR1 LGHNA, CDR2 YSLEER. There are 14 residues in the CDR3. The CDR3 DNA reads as TGCGCCAGCAGCCAAAGTGTGGGTGCCTACGAGCAGTACTTC. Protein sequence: CASSQSVGAYEQYF.

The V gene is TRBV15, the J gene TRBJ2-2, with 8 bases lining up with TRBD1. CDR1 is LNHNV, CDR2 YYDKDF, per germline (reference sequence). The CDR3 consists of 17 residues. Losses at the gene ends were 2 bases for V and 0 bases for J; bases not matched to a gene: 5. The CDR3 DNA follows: TGTGCCACCAGCAGACCAGGGGGCAGAGCGAACACCGGGGAGCTGTTTTTT. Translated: CATSRPGGRANTGELFF.